Reported below is one TCR beta chain. Its antigen is unidentified. These data come from a study of T cells in lung cancer brain metastases. Either synchronous oligometastatic disease or delayed solitary brain metastasis recurrence led to resection. Points from the study as a whole: Paired lesions shared few clones; most were lesion-specific (mean Morisita roughly 0.25).

Libraries were prepared by immunoSEQ multiplex PCR; TCRdb keeps only in-frame clonotypes and omits some of them. The sample consists of roughly 1,500 clones, 80% to 90% of them appearing once. Trimming took 5 bases from V and 7 from J; bases not matched to a gene: 16. CDR1 is SGHRS, CDR2 YFSETQ, per germline. The CDR3 contains 16 residues. The sample consisted of tumor tissue from a brain metastasis. The TCR originated in a man in his fifties or sixties with non-small cell lung cancer that had spread to the brain. The gene calls are TRBV5-1 and TRBJ2-7, with 9 positions matching TRBD1. The CDR3 here is CASRLTVQGANLEQYF. The DNA for the CDR3 is TGCGCCAGCAGGCTGACAGTACAGGGGGCGAATTTGGAGCAGTACTTC.